The clone carrying this TCR beta chain was seen many times. Its antigen is not identified. The data derive from a study of CD8 T cells in ankylosing spondylitis. V was clipped by 2 bases and J by 7 bases, with 12 bases between them. The CDR3 has 14 amino acids. From germline, CDR1 is SGHAT and CDR2 FQNNGV. Study results and caveats: A TCR beta motif made of about 8 highly homologous variants seemed typical of ankylosing spondylitis blood.

In TCRdb, the 5' RACE reads were re-called with MiXCR into one record per CDR3 protein. The sample has about 64,000 distinct CDR3 sequences, 6.2% seen once. The gene calls are TRBV11-2 and TRBJ2-1; D is possibly TRBD1 or TRBD2 (5 bases each). Sequenced input: synovial fluid, either unsorted or a sorted T cell fraction (not recorded which). This receptor was obtained from a male donor with ankylosing spondylitis. CDR3 amino acids: CASSLWQGGNEQFF. CDR3 nucleotides: TGTGCCAGCAGCTTATGGCAGGGCGGGAATGAGCAGTTCTTC.